This T cell receptor (beta chain) was sequenced during a study of glioma-infiltrating T cells. This clonotype was detected ten times or more. TCR alpha and beta CDR3 regions were amplified from RNA using iRepertoire nested multiplex PCR. Each CDR3 protein is one row after TCRdb ran MiXCR on the multiplex PCR reads. The sample yields about 410,000 distinct CDR3 sequences, roughly 41% seen once. Trimming shortened V by 6 bases and J by 0 bases, and 5 bases separated the two germline ends. CDR1 is LNHNV, CDR2 YYDKDF, per germline (reference sequence). This CDR3 region has 12 residues. The material sequenced was glioma tissue, nonneoplastic brain tissue, or PBMCs (not recorded which). This chain uses TRBV15 with TRBJ1-1; D not resolved. This receptor was identified in a human donor with low-grade glioma or glioblastoma, undergoing nonglioma brain surgery, or in good health (not recorded which). The CDR3 DNA reads as TGTGCCACCAGAGGGATGAACACTGAAGCTTTCTTT. Its protein product is CATRGMNTEAFF. The full variable domain, in which reference TRBV15 and TRBJ1-1 provide the parts outside the CDR3, is DAMVIQNPRYQVTQFGKPVTLSCSQTLNHNVMYWYQQKSSQAPKLLFHYYDKDFNNEADTPDNFQSRRPNTSFCFLDIRSPGLGDTAMYLCATRGMNTEAFFGQGTRLTVV.